This note documents a single T cell receptor beta chain sequence. The sample originates from a study of blood T cell repertoires in COVID-19. Turning to the study itself: Sites across the United States, Italy and Spain contributed samples from acute and convalescent COVID-19. Sources were T cells, B-cell-depleted T cells, or PBMCs; the material itself was cDNA or gDNA.

The authors' processing: Estimates of nucleated cell counts were drawn from the amplification of reference gene primers. TCRdb keeps only in-frame clones here, not all; method: immunoSEQ multiplex PCR. That table furnishes V, J and clone size, whereas the DNA furnished D and trimming. Among about 380,000 clones, 75% to 90% were seen once, and the ten largest hold under 4%. This CDR3 contains 13 residues. The V end lost 7 bases, the J end lost 8 bases, and 20 bases lay between the germline ends. The germline V gene has CDR1 GTSNPN and CDR2 SVGIG (reference sequence). Sequenced input: peripheral blood. The TCR sequence derives from a woman aged 18 to 35 with acute or convalescent COVID-19. The chain links TRBV30 to TRBJ1-2; no firm D call. The CDR3 loop is CASSTGIFSGYTF. The CDR3, as DNA: TGTGCCTCTTCAACGGGGATTTTCTCAGGCTACACCTTC.